The 24 T cell receptor beta chains presented below share a single source sample, sequenced in a study of technical replicates of blood from several donors. The table came from immunoSEQ multiplex PCR; TCRdb's copy has only in-frame clones and leaves some out. The sample has about 66,000 clones; 95% to 97% are singletons. Sequenced: T cells isolated from PBMCs. These receptors were obtained from a human donor in good health.

The chain links TRBV5-4 to TRBJ2-1; a possible D gene is TRBD1 (6 bases). CDR1 and CDR2 (germline): SGHNT, YYREEE (reference sequence). The CDR3 consists of 14 residues. V dropped 3 bases and J dropped 4 bases, with 11 bases sitting between them. The CDR3 protein is CASSSGRGYNEQFF. DNA for the CDR3: TGTGCCAGCAGCTCGGGCAGGGGATACAATGAGCAGTTCTTC.

This clone occurred once. The genes are TRBV2 and TRBJ2-7, with no clear D. Germline V gene sequence: CDR1 SNHLY, CDR2 FYNNEI. V lost 5 bases to trimming and J lost 5 bases, with 10 bases between them. The CDR3 covers 12 residues. The CDR3 coding sequence is TGTGCCAGCAGTCTGAACAGCCACGAGCAGTACTTC. Residues: CASSLNSHEQYF.

This chain links TRBV4-1 with TRBJ2-5, with D perhaps matching TRBD2 (6 bases). Germline V gene sequence: CDR1 MGHRA, CDR2 YSYEKL. Trimming removed 4 bases at V and 5 bases at J, with 17 bases between. This CDR3 is 15 amino acids long. CDR3 protein: CASSPGLPPGETQYF. The CDR3 DNA follows: TGCGCCAGCAGCCCGGGACTTCCCCCGGGGGAGACCCAGTACTTC.

The rearrangement uses TRBV13 and TRBJ2-3; 8 positions agree with TRBD1. CDR3 length: 15 amino acids. Germline V gene sequence: CDR1 PRHDT, CDR2 FYEKMQ (reference sequence). V was pared by 6 bases and J by 3 bases, with 8 bases of the junction left unmatched. The CDR3: CASRTRQGATDTQYF. The CDR3 coding sequence is TGTGCCAGCAGAACAAGGCAGGGGGCTACAGATACGCAGTATTTT.

The gene calls are TRBV19 and TRBJ1-5; 8 positions agree with TRBD1. The CDR3 consists of 16 residues. Germline values: CDR1 LNHDA, CDR2 SQIVND (reference sequence). The junction had 9 bases not matched to a gene; V was cut back by 4 bases and J by 4 bases. The CDR3 coding sequence is TGTGCCAGTAGTAGGGTCGGGGACAGGTCTAATCAGCCCCAGCATTTT. Amino acids: CASSRVGDRSNQPQHF.

For the CDR3, the DNA is TGTGCCAGCAGGCCCTACGGGAGGAGATTAGGGGCCGGGGAGCTGTTTTTT. Translation: CASRPYGRRLGAGELFF. The V call is TRBV28, the J call TRBJ2-2; 7 positions agree with TRBD2. V shed 6 bases and J 6 bases; nucleotides not matched to a gene: 16. Germline CDR1 is MDHEN and CDR2 is SYDVKM. This CDR3 spans 17 amino acids.

V and J are TRBV30 and TRBJ2-5; possible D gene TRBD1, 6 bases. The CDR3 has 13 amino acids. Germline CDR1 is GTSNPN and CDR2 is SVGIG (reference sequence). V lost 3 bases to trimming and J lost 3 bases, with 11 bases between them. CDR3 residues: CAWRGAAEETQYF. CDR3 nucleotide sequence: TGTGCCTGGAGGGGGGCAGCCGAAGAGACCCAGTACTTC.

The chain uses TRBV7-9 and TRBJ2-6; 7 bases match TRBD1. Germline CDR1 SEHNR, CDR2 FQNEAQ (reference sequence). This CDR3 has 17 residues. V lost 5 bases and J lost 2; bases outside the gene matches: 9. CDR3 loop: CASSPETGNPGANVLTF. The CDR3 bases are TGTGCCAGCAGCCCCGAGACAGGGAACCCTGGGGCCAACGTCCTGACTTTC. Filled out from reference TRBV7-9 and TRBJ2-6, the complete variable domain reads DTGVSQNPRHKITKRGQNVTFRCDPISEHNRLYWYRQTLGQGPEFLTYFQNEAQLEKSRLLSDRFSAERPKGSFSTLEIQRTEQGDSAMYLCASSPETGNPGANVLTFGAGSRLTVL.

The CDR3 DNA sequence: TGCGCCAGCAGCCCAAGGACTAGCGGGAGTTCCGGGGAGCTGTTTTTT. This encodes CASSPRTSGSSGELFF. The chain recombines TRBV5-1 with TRBJ2-2; 13 bases map to TRBD2. This CDR3 contains 16 residues. In germline, CDR1 is SGHRS, CDR2 YFSETQ. The V segment lost 4 bases and the J segment 6 bases; nucleotides outside the gene matches: 6. The variable domain in full, with the rest retrieved from reference TRBV5-1 and TRBJ2-2, is KAGVTQTPRYLIKTRGQQVTLSCSPISGHRSVSWYQQTPGQGLQFLFEYFSETQRNKGNFPGRFSGRQFSNSRSEMNVSTLELGDSALYLCASSPRTSGSSGELFFGEGSRLTVL.

This chain uses TRBV11-3 with TRBJ2-1; TRBD2 might be the D (5 bases). This CDR3 is 13 amino acids long. CDR1 and CDR2 from the germline V gene are SGHNT and YENEEA. Trimming stripped 3 bases from V and 4 bases from J, with 7 bases between. The DNA for the CDR3 is TGTGCCAGCAGCTTTGAGGGATACAATGAGCAGTTCTTC. This sequence encodes CASSFEGYNEQFF.

This chain connects TRBV11-2 to TRBJ1-2; TRBD1 matches at 7 bases. The CDR3 length is 14 residues. V lost 5 bases, J lost 2 bases, and 5 bases stayed unmatched. Germline V gene data show CDR1 as SGHAT and CDR2 as FQNNGV. The CDR3 loop is CASSRLGQNYGYTF. The DNA for the CDR3 is TGTGCCAGCAGCCGCCTGGGACAGAACTATGGCTACACCTTC.

The chain uses TRBV13 and TRBJ2-2, with 9 bases aligning to TRBD2. The CDR3 is made up of 14 amino acids. Germline CDR1 is PRHDT and CDR2 is FYEKMQ (reference sequence). The V and J ends lost 3 bases and 16 bases, in that order; junction bases with no gene match: 12. The DNA for the CDR3 is TGTGCCAGCAGCTTCCCAGAGCAGGGACTAGCAAAGTTTTTT. This encodes CASSFPEQGLAKFF.

This CDR3 reads CASVNSNTEAFF. The CDR3 DNA reads as TGTGCCAGCGTTAACTCGAACACTGAAGCTTTCTTT. This chain joins TRBV5-5 and TRBJ1-1; no clear D gene. V lost 7 bases and J lost 1, with 8 bases in between. Germline V lookup: CDR1 SGHKS, CDR2 YYEKEE (reference sequence). This CDR3 comprises 12 residues.

This chain joins TRBV10-3 and TRBJ2-2, with 7 nucleotides matching TRBD2. The ends lost 2 bases at V and 3 bases at J; junction bases unmatched: 6. The CDR3 is 16 residues long. CDR1 ENHRY and CDR2 SYGVKD come from the germline V gene. This chain's CDR3 is CAISEVAGIHTGELFF. The CDR3 DNA follows: TGTGCCATCAGTGAGGTAGCGGGTATCCACACCGGGGAGCTGTTTTTT.

CDR3 coding DNA: TGTGCCAGCAGTCCCCCTTGGGCGGGAAACACCGGGGAGCTGTTTTTT. Encoded protein: CASSPPWAGNTGELFF. This chain links TRBV28 with TRBJ2-2, with D maybe TRBD2 (6 bases). The CDR3 runs 16 residues. CDR1 and CDR2 from the germline V gene are MDHEN and SYDVKM. The V end was cut by 5 bases, the J end by 2 bases, with 15 bases between.

This chain joins TRBV27 and TRBJ2-2, with D uncertain. The length of the CDR3 is 15 residues. Between the trimmed V and J ends, which lost 7 bases and 3 bases, there was a span of 15 bases. CDR1 and CDR2 (germline): MNHEY, SMNVEV (reference sequence). CDR3 region: CASTARSPDTGELFF. In nucleotides, the CDR3 is TGTGCCAGCACCGCGAGGTCGCCCGACACCGGGGAGCTGTTTTTT.

This chain links TRBV27 with TRBJ2-7; 7 bases line up with TRBD1. Germline V gene sequence: CDR1 MNHEY, CDR2 SMNVEV (reference sequence). After removal of 4 bases from V and 5 bases from J, the junction contained 5 bases not matched to a gene. The CDR3 runs to 13 residues. CDR3 sequence (DNA): TGTGCCAGCAGTTCGACAGGGTCCCACGAGCAGTACTTC. It translates to CASSSTGSHEQYF.

The chain recombines TRBV7-9 with TRBJ2-7; TRBD2 matches at 13 bases. CDR1 and CDR2 from the germline V gene are SEHNR and FQNEAQ (reference sequence). The CDR3 extends over 16 amino acids. The junction had 13 bases not matched to a gene; V was cut back by 8 bases and J by 6 bases. CDR3: CASSPTSGRATFEQYF. CDR3 sequence (DNA): TGTGCCAGCTCCCCCACTAGCGGGAGGGCCACGTTCGAGCAGTACTTC.

CDR3 nucleotide sequence: TGTGCCAGCAGCTGGACAGGGGGCGGTGGGGCTTTCTTT. It translates to CASSWTGGGGAFF. The chain combines TRBV5-6 with TRBJ1-1; 11 bases map to TRBD1. Germline CDR1 SGHDT, CDR2 YYEEEE. V lost 3 bases and J lost 11; bases outside the gene matches: 6. There are 13 residues in the CDR3. The full variable domain, its missing parts supplied by reference TRBV5-6 and TRBJ1-1, is DAGVTQSPTHLIKTRGQQVTLRCSPKSGHDTVSWYQQALGQGPQFIFQYYEEEERQRGNFPDRFSGHQFPNYSSELNVNALLLGDSALYLCASSWTGGGGAFFGQGTRLTVV.

V usage is TRBV30 and J usage is TRBJ2-7; no clear D. Germline CDR1 GTSNPN, CDR2 SVGIG (reference sequence). This CDR3 is 13 amino acids long. Trimming shortened V by 0 bases and J by 2 bases, and 8 bases separated the two germline ends. The CDR3 is CAWSVSATYEQYF. The CDR3 DNA follows: TGTGCCTGGAGTGTTAGTGCGACCTACGAGCAGTACTTC.

The chain carries TRBV9 and TRBJ1-2; a weak D match, TRBD1 (6 bases). V was trimmed by 3 bases and J by 13 bases, leaving 16 bases between them. CDR3 length: 12 amino acids. Looked up from germline, CDR1 is SGDLS and CDR2 is YYNGEE. The CDR3 bases are TGTGCCAGCAGCGAGGGGGGGCACACCCGCACCTTC. The encoded protein is CASSEGGHTRTF.

V is TRBV10-1 and J is TRBJ2-1, with 7 bases fitting TRBD2. V was pared by 3 bases and J by 7 bases, with 9 bases of the junction left unmatched. The germline CDR1 and CDR2 sequences are WNHNN and SYGVQD (reference sequence). The CDR3 totals 15 residues. The CDR3 protein is CASSDWARGSNEQFF. In DNA form, the CDR3 reads TGCGCCAGCAGTGACTGGGCGCGCGGGAGTAATGAGCAGTTCTTC.

The chain carries TRBV2 and TRBJ2-3; 7 positions agree with TRBD1. The CDR3 length is 13 residues. Germline CDR1 is SNHLY and CDR2 is FYNNEI. With 1 base clipped from V and 14 bases from J, the junction kept 9 bases outside the gene matches. The CDR3 nucleotides are TGTGCCAGCAGTGAAGACCGGGACAGTTGGGGGTATTTT. Residues: CASSEDRDSWGYF.

The table lists this clone with a few counts. CDR3 sequence (DNA): TGTGCCAGCAGTGAACGGGAATTTAACACTGAAGCTTTCTTT. The encoded protein is CASSEREFNTEAFF. This rearrangement joins TRBV2 to TRBJ1-1; the D is unclear. The CDR3 has 14 residues. V was cut by 2 bases and J by 2 bases, with 9 bases left in between. The germline gives CDR1 SNHLY, CDR2 FYNNEI.